The 14 T cell receptor beta chains below were found in one sample sequenced in a study of blood T cell repertoires in COVID-19. Using immunoSEQ multiplex PCR, the repertoire was profiled, and TCRdb retains in-frame clones only, with some absent. The sample shows 350,000 to 400,000 clones, less than 90% of them seen only once. The sequencing sample was made of peripheral blood. The receptors were gathered from a woman aged 55-69 years with COVID-19, enrolled during active disease.

This clone was detected only once. V is TRBV27 and J is TRBJ2-3; 12 bases agree with TRBD2. Unmatched junction bases numbered 11, after V lost 7 bases and J lost 9 bases. CDR3 length: 15 residues. CDR1 is MNHEY and CDR2 is SMNVEV in the germline V gene (reference sequence). CDR3 bases: TGTGCCAGCATCGACCCTAGCGGGGGGGCCTTGACGCAGTATTTT. Protein product: CASIDPSGGALTQYF.

The chain has TRBV27 and TRBJ1-5; 8 bases line up with TRBD1. CDR1 MNHEY and CDR2 SMNVEV come from the germline V gene (reference sequence). This CDR3 contains 16 residues. Germline trimming cut 3 bases from V and 3 bases from J; bases unmatched to any gene: 7. The CDR3 region has the DNA TGTGCCAGCAGTTTCTGGGCAGGGGGCACCAATCAGCCCCAGCATTTT. This gives the protein CASSFWAGGTNQPQHF.

The chain uses TRBV5-4 and TRBJ1-3, with 8 nucleotides matching TRBD1. The germline CDR1 and CDR2 sequences are SGHNT and YYREEE (reference sequence). V was clipped by 3 bases and J by 3 bases; unmatched bases: 5. This CDR3 has 15 amino acids. DNA of the CDR3: TGTGCCAGCAGCTCAACAGGGGGAATTGGAAACACCATATATTTT. It translates to CASSSTGGIGNTIYF.

Comment on this clone: Other DNA sequences within the sample encode an identical CDR3. The V and J genes are TRBV6-5 and TRBJ2-1; 8 positions agree with TRBD1. The CDR3 consists of 15 residues. CDR1 is MNHEY and CDR2 is SVGAGI in the germline V gene. The ends lost 5 bases at V and 2 bases at J; junction bases unmatched: 5. The CDR3 nucleotides are TGTGCCAGCAGTCCCGGGACAGGCGCCTACAATGAGCAGTTCTTC. This encodes CASSPGTGAYNEQFF.

The V and J genes are TRBV4-2 and TRBJ2-6; D not certain. The germline gives CDR1 LGHNA, CDR2 YNFKEQ. The CDR3 runs to 15 residues. Trimming removed 1 base from V and 1 base from J, with 5 bases in between. CDR3 DNA: TGTGCCAGCAGCCAAGTCGGGTCTGGGGCCAACGTCCTGACTTTC. Protein: CASSQVGSGANVLTF.

The J gene is TRBJ2-3, the V gene TRBV2, with TRBD1 matching over 10 bases. The CDR3 consists of 13 residues. Per germline, CDR1 SNHLY and CDR2 FYNNEI. Trimming at V came to 8 bases and at J to 6 bases, leaving 5 bases not matched to a gene. CDR3 residues: CASRRTGGDTQYF. For the CDR3, the DNA is TGTGCCAGCCGTAGGACAGGGGGGGATACGCAGTATTTT.

This sequence joins TRBV2 and TRBJ2-7, with a tentative D call TRBD2 (5 bases). The CDR3 has 14 residues. The V gene lost 0 bases and the J gene lost 6 bases, with 12 bases spanning the gap. CDR1 is SNHLY, CDR2 FYNNEI, per germline. The DNA of the CDR3 is TGTGCCAGCAGTGAAGCGCGGGTGGGCATCGAGCAGTACTTC. Amino acid sequence: CASSEARVGIEQYF.

This clone was detected only once. The chain employs TRBV7-3 and TRBJ1-1; D is ambiguous. The CDR3 extends over 12 amino acids. The V end lost 5 bases, the J end lost 8 bases, and 12 bases lay between the germline ends. CDR1 and CDR2 from the germline V gene are SGHTA and FQGTGA. The CDR3 region has the DNA TGTGCCAGCAGCCCCTCGAGCGGGGAAGCTTTCTTT. Amino acids: CASSPSSGEAFF.

This clone was seen a single time. The chain employs TRBV5-1 and TRBJ1-2; TRBD1 aligns across 8 bases. Germline CDR1 reads SGHRS; CDR2 reads YFSETQ. The length of the CDR3 is 15 residues. Trimming took 4 bases from V and 2 from J; bases not matched to a gene: 7. CDR3 region: CASSPGQGSNYGYTF. CDR3 nucleotides: TGCGCCAGCAGCCCTGGACAGGGAAGCAACTATGGCTACACCTTC.

The chain links TRBV7-2 to TRBJ1-1; D perhaps matches TRBD1 (6 bases). This CDR3 has 13 residues. Per germline, CDR1 SGHTA and CDR2 FQGNSA. The V end was cut by 5 bases, the J end by 5 bases, with 12 bases between. In DNA form, the CDR3 reads TGTGCCAGCAGCGGGGGCCTGTGGACTGAAGCTTTCTTT. Protein sequence: CASSGGLWTEAFF.

This clone was detected only once. J is TRBJ2-7 and V is TRBV15; TRBD2 agrees at 15 bases. Trimming removed 1 base from V and 2 bases from J; junction bases left unmatched: 0. The CDR3 contains 16 residues. Looked up from germline, CDR1 is LNHNV and CDR2 is YYDKDF (reference sequence). The CDR3 DNA is TGTGCCACCAGCAGAGGGACTAGCGGGGGGGCCTACGAGCAGTACTTC. Its translation: CATSRGTSGGAYEQYF.

The CDR3 coding sequence is TGTGCCAGCAGCTCTAGCGGGGGGGCCCAATACGAGCAGTACTTC. Amino acid sequence: CASSSSGGAQYEQYF. The V and J genes are TRBV7-3 and TRBJ2-7; the match to TRBD2 covers 12 bases. Germline V CDR1 and CDR2: SGHTA, FQGTGA. The V gene end was trimmed by 4 bases and the J gene end by 4 bases; junction bases not matched to a gene: 5. CDR3 size: 15 residues. Based on the CDR3 plus reference TRBV7-3 and TRBJ2-7, the full variable domain is GAGVSQTPSNKVTEKGKYVELRCDPISGHTALYWYRQSLGQGPEFLIYFQGTGAADDSGLPNDRFFAVRPEGSVSTLKIQRTERGDSAVYLCASSSSGGAQYEQYFGPGTRLTVT.

V gene TRBV19 combines with J gene TRBJ1-1; unclear D gene. The CDR3 has 13 residues. V was trimmed by 4 bases and J by 5 bases, leaving 11 bases between them. Per the germline V gene, CDR1 is LNHDA and CDR2 is SQIVND (reference sequence). This CDR3 reads CASSTLGSTEAFF. As DNA, the CDR3 is TGTGCCAGTAGTACCTTAGGGAGTACTGAAGCTTTCTTT.

The V gene is TRBV11-2, the J gene TRBJ2-1; 10 positions agree with TRBD2. CDR3 length equals 17 residues. Germline-derived CDR1 and CDR2 are SGHAT and FQNNGV. Unmatched junction bases numbered 5, after V lost 2 bases and J lost 1 base. This CDR3 is CASSLLAGVRSYNEQFF. CDR3 nucleotides: TGTGCCAGCAGCTTACTAGCGGGGGTACGGTCCTACAATGAGCAGTTCTTC.